One sample yielded the 8 T cell receptor beta chains listed below, sequenced in a study of blood T cell repertoires in COVID-19 (dated by TCRdb to the early 2020s). The method was the immunoSEQ multiplex PCR assay. TCRdb provides this immuneACCESS table in a form limited to in-frame rearrangements. Some clones are lacking; in checked studies, under half of them reflect an unresolved V gene, and why the rest are absent is not known. The sample table holds 100,000 to 150,000 clones, of which around 84% were seen once. The ten largest clones take up about 18% of the sample. Specimen: peripheral blood. The receptors derive from a woman aged 80 or older with acute or convalescent COVID-19.

The chain has TRBV6-2 or TRBV6-3 and TRBJ1-2, with 8 bases lining up with TRBD1. Losses at the gene ends were 0 bases for V and 3 bases for J; bases not matched to a gene: 6. The length of the CDR3 is 16 residues. Looked up from germline, CDR1 is MNHEY and CDR2 is SVGEGT. This CDR3 is CASSYSRDRSYYGYTF. The CDR3 DNA is TGTGCCAGCAGTTACTCGCGGGACAGGAGTTACTATGGCTACACCTTC.

V gene TRBV19 combines with J gene TRBJ2-3; the D is unclear. CDR1 is LNHDA and CDR2 is SQIVND in the germline V gene (reference sequence). V gave up 4 bases and J gave up 2 bases, with 10 bases separating them. The length of the CDR3 is 14 residues. The CDR3 DNA reads TGTGCCAGTAGTAAGGTCCAGGACACAGATACGCAGTATTTT. It codes for CASSKVQDTDTQYF. Drawing the rest from reference TRBV19 and TRBJ2-3, the complete variable domain is DGGITQSPKYLFRKEGQNVTLSCEQNLNHDAMYWYRQDPGQGLRLIYYSQIVNDFQKGDIAEGYSVSREKKESFPLTVTSAQKNPTAFYLCASSKVQDTDTQYFGPGTRLTVL.

The chain links TRBV19 to TRBJ1-4, with a possible D match to TRBD1 (5 bases). Trimming cost V 5 bases and J 1 base, with 14 bases left between them. The germline gives CDR1 LNHDA, CDR2 SQIVND (reference sequence). This CDR3 has 16 residues. CDR3 nucleotides: TGTGCCAGTAGTCCCGCCTGGAGGGGAACTAATGAAAAACTGTTTTTT. Amino acid sequence: CASSPAWRGTNEKLFF.

The rearrangement links TRBV6-2 or TRBV6-3 to TRBJ2-7; weak D call: TRBD1 (5 bases). The CDR3 spans 13 residues. Germline V gene sequence: CDR1 MNHEY, CDR2 SVGEGT. V was trimmed by 2 bases and J by 3 bases, leaving 8 bases between them. CDR3 in amino acids: CASSYGANYEQYF. In DNA, the CDR3 is TGTGCCAGCAGTTACGGGGCCAACTACGAGCAGTACTTC.

The V call is TRBV3-1 (or the pseudogene TRBV3-2), the J call TRBJ2-7; 7 positions match TRBD1. The CDR3 is 14 amino acids. V shed 4 bases, J shed 6 bases, and the junction held 9 bases outside the gene matches. Germline assignment: CDR1 LGHDT and CDR2 YNNKEL (reference sequence). The CDR3 nucleotides read TGTGCCAGCAGCCGACAGGGATTTCTTGGCGAGCAGTACTTC. Residues: CASSRQGFLGEQYF.

This clone turned up a few times. The rearrangement joins TRBV6-5 to TRBJ2-1, with 11 bases matching TRBD2. The CDR3 spans 15 residues. V gave up 10 bases and J gave up 9 bases; unmatched junction bases: 14. Germline CDR1 reads MNHEY; CDR2 reads SVGAGI. DNA for the CDR3: TGTGCCACCAGCCCAACTAGCGGGAGTACCACTGAGCAGTTCTTC. It codes for CATSPTSGSTTEQFF.

The chain links TRBV10-1 to TRBJ1-6; unclear D gene. This CDR3 region has 15 residues. The V gene's germline CDR1 is WNHNN and CDR2 SYGVQD (reference sequence). The V gene lost 0 bases and the J gene lost 5 bases, with 8 bases spanning the gap. The CDR3, as DNA: TGCGCCAGCAGTGAGTCGATCGCTAATAATTCACCCCTCCACTTT. Its protein is CASSESIANNSPLHF.

V is TRBV7-9 and J is TRBJ2-7; TRBD1 matches 8 bases. Germline CDR1 SEHNR, CDR2 FQNEAQ (reference sequence). The CDR3 spans 17 residues. The ends lost 5 bases at V and 3 bases at J; junction bases unmatched: 15. For the CDR3, the DNA is TGTGCCAGCAGCCCCCCTCCAGGACAGGGTAGGCACTACGAGCAGTACTTC. Translating it yields CASSPPPGQGRHYEQYF.